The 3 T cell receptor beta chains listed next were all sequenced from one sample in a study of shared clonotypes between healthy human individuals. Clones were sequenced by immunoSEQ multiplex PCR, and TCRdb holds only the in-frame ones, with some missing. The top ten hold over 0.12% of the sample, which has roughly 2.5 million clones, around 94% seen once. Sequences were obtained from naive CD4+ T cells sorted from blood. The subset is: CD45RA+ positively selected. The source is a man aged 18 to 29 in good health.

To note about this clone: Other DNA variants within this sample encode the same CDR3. DNA for the CDR3: TGTGCCAGCAGCCGGAGCTACGAGCAGTACTTC. It is translated as CASSRSYEQYF. This chain joins TRBV5-6 and TRBJ2-7; D call uncertain. Trimming shortened V by 4 bases and J by 3 bases, and 5 bases separated the two germline ends. The CDR3 extends over 11 amino acids. The germline CDR1 and CDR2 sequences are SGHDT and YYEEEE.

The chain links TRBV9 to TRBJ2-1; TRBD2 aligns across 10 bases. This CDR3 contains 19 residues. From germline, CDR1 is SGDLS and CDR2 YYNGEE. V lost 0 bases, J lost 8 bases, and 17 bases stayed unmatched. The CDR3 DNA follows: TGTGCCAGCAGCGTAGGAGGGAAAGGGGGACTAGCGAATATCTATGAGCAGTTCTTC. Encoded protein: CASSVGGKGGLANIYEQFF.

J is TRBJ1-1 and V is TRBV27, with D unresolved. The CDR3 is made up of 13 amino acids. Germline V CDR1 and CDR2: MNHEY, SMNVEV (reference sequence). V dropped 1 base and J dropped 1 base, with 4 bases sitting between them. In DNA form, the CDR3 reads TGTGCCAGCAGTTTATGGACGAACACTGAAGCTTTCTTT. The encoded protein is CASSLWTNTEAFF.